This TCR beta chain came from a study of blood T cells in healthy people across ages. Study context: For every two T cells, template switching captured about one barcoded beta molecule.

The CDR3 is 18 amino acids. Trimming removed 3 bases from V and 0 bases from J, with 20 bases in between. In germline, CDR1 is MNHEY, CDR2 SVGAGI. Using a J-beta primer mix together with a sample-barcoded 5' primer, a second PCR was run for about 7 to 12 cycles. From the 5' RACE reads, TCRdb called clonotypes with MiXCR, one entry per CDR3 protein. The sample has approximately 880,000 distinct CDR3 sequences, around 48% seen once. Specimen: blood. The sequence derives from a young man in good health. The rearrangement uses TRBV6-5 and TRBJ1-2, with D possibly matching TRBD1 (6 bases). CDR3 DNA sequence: TGTGCCAGCAGTTATCTTGGGGGCGCCCCACGTACTAACTATGGCTACACCTTC. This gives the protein CASSYLGGAPRTNYGYTF.